The 5 T cell receptor beta chains given below trace back to one sample, sequenced in a study of Ad26.COV2.S vaccination and SARS-CoV-2 variants. Described treatment: around 19 received Ad26.COV2.S at low or high dose, single or two shots; roughly 5 received placebo; per-sample allocation not given. Material that was analyzed had been drawn on day 63 after the first vaccine or placebo injection. Sequenced by immunoSEQ multiplex PCR; TCRdb stores in-frame clones only, minus some. The sample lists 400,000 to 450,000 clones, around nine tenths seen once, with roughly an eighth in the top ten. Sequences were derived from peripheral blood, sampled in a trial of Ad26.COV2.S vaccine versus placebo. These receptors were collected from a person between 18 and 59 years old who received the Ad26.COV2.S COVID-19 vaccine or a placebo.

In the case of this clone: Other DNA sequences in the same sample also yield this CDR3. The rearrangement joins TRBV2 to TRBJ2-7, with 9 positions matching TRBD1. The CDR3 covers 14 residues. Trimming at V came to 3 bases and at J to 1 base, leaving 1 base not matched to a gene. CDR1 is SNHLY and CDR2 is FYNNEI in the germline V gene. CDR3 sequence reads: CASSDGQGSYEQYF. CDR3 nucleotide sequence: TGTGCCAGCAGTGATGGACAGGGGTCCTACGAGCAGTACTTC.

This chain uses TRBV7-9 with TRBJ2-1; unclear D gene. The CDR3 extends over 16 amino acids. Germline CDR1 reads SEHNR; CDR2 reads FQNEAQ (reference sequence). The V end was cut by 2 bases, the J end by 3 bases, with 14 bases between. CDR3 DNA: TGTGCCAGCAGCTTATTCCTCACCGTAGACTACAATGAGCAGTTCTTC. Its protein product is CASSLFLTVDYNEQFF.

The chain is built from TRBV27 and TRBJ1-5; 9 positions agree with TRBD1. Germline values: CDR1 MNHEY, CDR2 SMNVEV (reference sequence). V lost 6 bases and J lost 3; bases outside the gene matches: 6. The CDR3 length is 15 residues. CDR3 bases: TGTGCCAGCAGGACCGGGACAGGGAACAATCAGCCCCAGCATTTT. Protein sequence: CASRTGTGNNQPQHF.

CDR3 in DNA: TGTGCCAGCAGCCAAGGGGGGACTATTCGCACAGATACGCAGTATTTT. Protein product: CASSQGGTIRTDTQYF. The rearrangement links TRBV3-1 (or the pseudogene TRBV3-2) to TRBJ2-3, with TRBD2 matching 7 bases. Germline trimming cut 1 base from V and 1 base from J; bases unmatched to any gene: 5. Germline V gives CDR1 LGHDT, CDR2 YNNKEL (reference sequence). The CDR3 consists of 16 residues.

The V gene is TRBV28, the J gene TRBJ2-4; D gene unclear. The germline V gene has CDR1 MDHEN and CDR2 SYDVKM. This CDR3 region has 15 residues. V was pared by 6 bases and J by 1 base, with 13 bases between. CDR3 sequence reads: CASRPARVAKNIQYF. The CDR3 nucleotides are TGTGCCAGCAGGCCGGCTAGGGTGGCCAAAAACATTCAGTACTTC.